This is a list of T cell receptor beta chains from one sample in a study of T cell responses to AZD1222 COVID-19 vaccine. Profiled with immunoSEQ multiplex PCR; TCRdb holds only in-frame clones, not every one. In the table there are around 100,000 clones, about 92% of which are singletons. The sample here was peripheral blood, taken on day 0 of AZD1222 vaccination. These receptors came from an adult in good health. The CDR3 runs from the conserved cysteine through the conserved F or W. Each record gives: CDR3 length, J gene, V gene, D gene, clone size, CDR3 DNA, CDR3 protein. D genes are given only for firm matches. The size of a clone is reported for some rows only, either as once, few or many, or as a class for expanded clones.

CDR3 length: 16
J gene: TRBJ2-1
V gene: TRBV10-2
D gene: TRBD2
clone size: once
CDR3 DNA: TGCGCCAGCAGTGGTGCTAGCGGGGGGGACTACAATGAGCAGTTCTTC
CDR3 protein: CASSGASGGDYNEQFF

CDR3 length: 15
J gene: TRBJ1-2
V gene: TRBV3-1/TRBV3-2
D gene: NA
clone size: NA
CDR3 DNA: TGTGCCAGCAGCCAAGGGGGGAACCTTAACTATGGCTACACCTTC
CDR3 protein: CASSQGGNLNYGYTF

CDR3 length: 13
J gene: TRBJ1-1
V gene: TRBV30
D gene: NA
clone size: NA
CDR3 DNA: TGTGCCTGGAGTGTGGGAGGGAACACTGAAGCTTTCTTT
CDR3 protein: CAWSVGGNTEAFF

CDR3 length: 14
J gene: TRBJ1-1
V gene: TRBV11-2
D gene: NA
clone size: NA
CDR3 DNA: TGTGCCAGCAGCTTTACCGACTCTGACACTGAAGCTTTCTTT
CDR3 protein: CASSFTDSDTEAFF

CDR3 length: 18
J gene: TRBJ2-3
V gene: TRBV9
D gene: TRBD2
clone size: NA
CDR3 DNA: TGTGCCAGCAGCGTAGGAGGGACTAGCGGGGGTAGCACAGATACGCAGTATTTT
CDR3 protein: CASSVGGTSGGSTDTQYF

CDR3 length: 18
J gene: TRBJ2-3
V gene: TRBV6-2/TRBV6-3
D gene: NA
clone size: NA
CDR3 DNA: TGTGCCAGCAGTTACTCCCAACCTGGGGGTTTTGGCACAGATACGCAGTATTTT
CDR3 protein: CASSYSQPGGFGTDTQYF

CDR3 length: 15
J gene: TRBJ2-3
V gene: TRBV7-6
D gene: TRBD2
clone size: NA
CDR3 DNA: TGTGCCAGCAGCCTGACGGGGGGGCTCGCAGATACGCAGTATTTT
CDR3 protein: CASSLTGGLADTQYF

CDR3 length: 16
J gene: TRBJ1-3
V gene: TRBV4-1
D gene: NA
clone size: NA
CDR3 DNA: TGCGCCAGCAGCCAAGCTCCCCGGGGGTCTGGAAACACCATATATTTT
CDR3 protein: CASSQAPRGSGNTIYF

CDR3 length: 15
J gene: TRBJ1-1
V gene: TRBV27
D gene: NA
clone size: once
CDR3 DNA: TGTGCCAGCAGCCCCCAGCTTGGTGTGACTATCGAAGCTTTCTTT
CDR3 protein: CASSPQLGVTIEAFF

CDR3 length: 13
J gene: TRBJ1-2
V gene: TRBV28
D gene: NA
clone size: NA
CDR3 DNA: TGTGCCAGCAGTACCCAGGTAGACTATGGCTACACCTTC
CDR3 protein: CASSTQVDYGYTF

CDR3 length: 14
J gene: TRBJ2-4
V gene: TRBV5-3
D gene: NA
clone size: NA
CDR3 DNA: TGTGCCAGAAGTACTTCAAGAGCCAAAAACATTCAGTACTTC
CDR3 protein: CARSTSRAKNIQYF

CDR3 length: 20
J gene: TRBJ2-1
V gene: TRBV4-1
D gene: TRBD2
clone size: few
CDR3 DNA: TGCGCCAGCAGCCAACTGGGACTAGCGGGGGGGCCGAGCTCCTACAATGAGCAGTTCTTC
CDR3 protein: CASSQLGLAGGPSSYNEQFF

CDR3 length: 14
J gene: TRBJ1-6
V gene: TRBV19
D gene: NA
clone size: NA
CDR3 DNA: TGTGCCAGTAGTAAGAACAGTCACAATTCACCCCTCCACTTT
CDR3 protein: CASSKNSHNSPLHF

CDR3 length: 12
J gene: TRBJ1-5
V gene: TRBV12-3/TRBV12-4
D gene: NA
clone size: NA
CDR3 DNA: TGTGCCAGCAGTTGGGGGGGACAGCCCCAGCATTTT
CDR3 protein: CASSWGGQPQHF

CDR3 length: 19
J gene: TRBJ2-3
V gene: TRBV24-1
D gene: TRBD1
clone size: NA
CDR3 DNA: TGTGCCACCAGCCCGGGGGGTTACACAGGGGGCGCCCCCGCAGATACGCAGTATTTT
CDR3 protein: CATSPGGYTGGAPADTQYF

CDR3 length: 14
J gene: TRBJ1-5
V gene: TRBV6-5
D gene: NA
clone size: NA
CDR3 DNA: TGTGCCAGCAGTTACAATCCCGGTGGTCAGCCCCAGCATTTT
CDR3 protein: CASSYNPGGQPQHF

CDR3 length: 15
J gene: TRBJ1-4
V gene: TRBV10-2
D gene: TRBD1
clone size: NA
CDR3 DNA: TGCGCCAGCAGTGAGGGGACAGGGGTTAATGAAAAACTGTTTTTT
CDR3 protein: CASSEGTGVNEKLFF

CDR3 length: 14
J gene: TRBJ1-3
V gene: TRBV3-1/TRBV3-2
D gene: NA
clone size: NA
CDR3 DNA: TGTGCCAGCAGCCTCGGGACCGGTTTAAACACCATATATTTT
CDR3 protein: CASSLGTGLNTIYF

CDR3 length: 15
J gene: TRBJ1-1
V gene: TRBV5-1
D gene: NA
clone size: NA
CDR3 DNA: TGCGCCAGCAGCCTACAAGGGCAGGGGAACACTGAAGCTTTCTTT
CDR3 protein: CASSLQGQGNTEAFF

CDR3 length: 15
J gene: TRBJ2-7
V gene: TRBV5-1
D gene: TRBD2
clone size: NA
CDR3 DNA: TGCGCCAGCAGCGCCGGGGGGACCACCTCCTACAAGCAGTACTTC
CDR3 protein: CASSAGGTTSYKQYF

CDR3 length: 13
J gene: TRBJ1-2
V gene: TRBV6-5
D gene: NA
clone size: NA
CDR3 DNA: TGTGCCAGCAAAGAGCAGGATAAGTATGGCTACACCTTC
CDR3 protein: CASKEQDKYGYTF

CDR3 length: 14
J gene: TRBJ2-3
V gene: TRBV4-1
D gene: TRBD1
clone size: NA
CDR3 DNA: TGCGCCAGCAGTGTCCCAGGGGGAAAGGATACGCAGTATTTT
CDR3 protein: CASSVPGGKDTQYF

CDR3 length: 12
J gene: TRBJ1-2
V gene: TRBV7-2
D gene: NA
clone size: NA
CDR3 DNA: TGTGCCAGCAGCTTAATCACAGACCCCTGCTCCTTC
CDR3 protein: CASSLITDPCSF

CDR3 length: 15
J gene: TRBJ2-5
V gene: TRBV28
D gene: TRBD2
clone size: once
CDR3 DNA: TGTGCCAGCAGTCCGGGACTAGGCAGGCGAGAGACCCAGTACTTC
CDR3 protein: CASSPGLGRRETQYF

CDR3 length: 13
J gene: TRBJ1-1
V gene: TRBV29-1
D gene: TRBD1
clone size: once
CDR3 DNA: TGCAGCGTTGAGGGGACAGGGGGTGGTGAAGCTTTCTTT
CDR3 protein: CSVEGTGGGEAFF

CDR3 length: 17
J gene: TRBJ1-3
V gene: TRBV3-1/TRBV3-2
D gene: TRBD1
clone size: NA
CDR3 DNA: TGTGCCAGCAGCCAAGATGACCCCGGGACAGGCGGAAACACCATATATTTT
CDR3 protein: CASSQDDPGTGGNTIYF

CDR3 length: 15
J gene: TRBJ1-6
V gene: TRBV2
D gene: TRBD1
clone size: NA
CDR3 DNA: TGTGCCAGCAGTGTGTCAGACAGGGCTTTGTCACCCCTCCACTTT
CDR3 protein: CASSVSDRALSPLHF

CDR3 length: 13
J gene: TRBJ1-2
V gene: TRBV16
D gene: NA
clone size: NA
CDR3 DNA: TGTGCCAGCAGCCAGGACCACCGCTATGGCTACACCTTC
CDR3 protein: CASSQDHRYGYTF

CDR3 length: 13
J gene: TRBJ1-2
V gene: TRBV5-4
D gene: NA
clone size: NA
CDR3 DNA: TGTGCCAGCAGCTTTACAGACAACTATGGCTACACCTTC
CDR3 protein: CASSFTDNYGYTF

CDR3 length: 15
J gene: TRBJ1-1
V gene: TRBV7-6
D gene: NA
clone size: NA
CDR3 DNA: TGTGCCAGCAGCTTAGTGTCGGGCACAAACACTGAAGCTTTCTTT
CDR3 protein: CASSLVSGTNTEAFF

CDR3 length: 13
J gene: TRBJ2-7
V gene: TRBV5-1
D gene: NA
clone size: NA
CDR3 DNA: TGCGCCAGCAGCGCCGGATCTCCCTACGAGCAGTACTTC
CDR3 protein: CASSAGSPYEQYF

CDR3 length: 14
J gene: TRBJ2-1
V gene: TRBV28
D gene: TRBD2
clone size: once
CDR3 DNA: TGTGCCAGCAGACCGGGACTAGCGGGGGTGGAGCAGTTCTTC
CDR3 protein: CASRPGLAGVEQFF

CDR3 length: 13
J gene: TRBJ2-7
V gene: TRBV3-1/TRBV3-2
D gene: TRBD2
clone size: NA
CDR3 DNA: TGTGCCAGCAGCCAGCGGGGGGGCTACGAGCAGTACTTC
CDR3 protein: CASSQRGGYEQYF

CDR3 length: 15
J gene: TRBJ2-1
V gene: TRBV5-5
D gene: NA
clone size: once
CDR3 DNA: TGTGCCAGCAGCTTGTTCCGCGTCGGAAACAATGAGCAGTTCTTC
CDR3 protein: CASSLFRVGNNEQFF

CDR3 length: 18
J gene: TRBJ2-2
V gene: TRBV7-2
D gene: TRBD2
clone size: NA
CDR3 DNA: TGTGCCAGCAGCTTAGGGCCCTTAGCGGGGGGACTAACCGGGGAGCTGTTTTTT
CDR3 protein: CASSLGPLAGGLTGELFF

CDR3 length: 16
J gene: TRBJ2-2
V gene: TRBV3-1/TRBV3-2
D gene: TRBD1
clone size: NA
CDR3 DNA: TGTGCCAGCAGCCAATATGACAGGGGAGGTTCCGGGGAGCTGTTTTTT
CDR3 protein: CASSQYDRGGSGELFF

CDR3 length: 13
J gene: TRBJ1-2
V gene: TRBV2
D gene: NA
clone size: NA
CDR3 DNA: TGTGCCAGCAGTGATCCACCCTACTATGGCTACACCTTC
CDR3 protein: CASSDPPYYGYTF

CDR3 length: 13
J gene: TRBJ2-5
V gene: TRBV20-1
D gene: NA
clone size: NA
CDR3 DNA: TGCAGTGCTAGTAGGACAGCCAAAGAGACCCAGTACTTC
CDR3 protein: CSASRTAKETQYF

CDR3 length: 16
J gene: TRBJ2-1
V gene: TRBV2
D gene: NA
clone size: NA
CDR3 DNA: TGTGCCACCTTGAAGGGGTTGACCCCTACCTACAATGAGCAGTTCTTC
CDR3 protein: CATLKGLTPTYNEQFF

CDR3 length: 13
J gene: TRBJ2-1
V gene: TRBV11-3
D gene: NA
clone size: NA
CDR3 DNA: TGTGCCAGCAGCTTTGAGGGGGGTGCTGAGCAGTTCTTC
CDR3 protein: CASSFEGGAEQFF

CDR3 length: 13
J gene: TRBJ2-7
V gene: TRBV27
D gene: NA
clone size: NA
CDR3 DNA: TGTGCCAGCAGTCGGGGGAGTCCCTACGAGCAGTACTTC
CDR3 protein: CASSRGSPYEQYF